This entry describes one T cell receptor beta chain. These data belong to a study of blood T cell repertoires in COVID-19. The V end was cut by 8 bases, the J end by 3 bases, with 19 bases between. Germline V gene sequence: CDR1 SGHTA, CDR2 FQGNSA. CDR3 size: 15 residues. Some clones are missing from TCRdb's copy, which holds only in-frame ones; the method was immunoSEQ multiplex PCR. This sample yields approximately 150,000 clones, of which around nine tenths are seen a single time; around 1.6% belongs to the top ten. The source of this sequence is a human donor in a cohort sampled during active COVID-19. The sequencing sample was made of peripheral blood. The V call is TRBV7-2, the J call TRBJ1-2; possibly TRBD1 for D (6 bases). The CDR3, as DNA: TGTGCCAGCGCAATCCGGGCAGGGGAACACTATGGCTACACCTTC. The encoded protein is CASAIRAGEHYGYTF.